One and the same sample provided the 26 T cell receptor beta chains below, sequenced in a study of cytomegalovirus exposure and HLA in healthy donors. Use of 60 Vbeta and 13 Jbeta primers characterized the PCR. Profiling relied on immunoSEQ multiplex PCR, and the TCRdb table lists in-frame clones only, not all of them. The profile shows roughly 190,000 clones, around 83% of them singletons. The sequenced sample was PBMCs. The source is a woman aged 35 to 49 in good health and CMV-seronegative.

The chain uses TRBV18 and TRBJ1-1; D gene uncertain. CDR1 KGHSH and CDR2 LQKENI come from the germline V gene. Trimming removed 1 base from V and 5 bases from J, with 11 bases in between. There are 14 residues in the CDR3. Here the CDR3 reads CASSPRQRATEAFF. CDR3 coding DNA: TGTGCCAGCTCACCACGCCAGCGGGCAACTGAAGCTTTCTTT.

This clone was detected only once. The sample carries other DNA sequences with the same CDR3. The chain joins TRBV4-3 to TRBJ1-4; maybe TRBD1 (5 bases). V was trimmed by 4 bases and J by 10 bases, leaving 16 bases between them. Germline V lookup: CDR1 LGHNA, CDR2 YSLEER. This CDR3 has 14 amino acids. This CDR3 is CASSRGLPGGKLFF. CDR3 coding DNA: TGCGCCAGCAGCCGCGGATTACCCGGGGGAAAACTGTTTTTT.

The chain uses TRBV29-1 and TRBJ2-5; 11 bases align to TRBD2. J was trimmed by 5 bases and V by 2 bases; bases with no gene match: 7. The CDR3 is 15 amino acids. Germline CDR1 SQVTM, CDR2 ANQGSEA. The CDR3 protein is CSVERLAGGLETQYF. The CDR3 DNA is TGCAGCGTTGAAAGGCTAGCGGGAGGTTTGGAGACCCAGTACTTC.

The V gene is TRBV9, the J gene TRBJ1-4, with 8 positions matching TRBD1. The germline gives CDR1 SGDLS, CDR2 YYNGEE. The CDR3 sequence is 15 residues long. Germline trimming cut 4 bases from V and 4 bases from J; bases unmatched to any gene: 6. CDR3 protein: CASSQGQAYNEKLFF. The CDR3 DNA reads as TGTGCCAGCAGCCAGGGACAGGCATATAATGAAAAACTGTTTTTT. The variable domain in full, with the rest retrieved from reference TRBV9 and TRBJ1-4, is DSGVTQTPKHLITATGQRVTLRCSPRSGDLSVYWYQQSLDQGLQFLIQYYNGEERAKGNILERFSAQQFPDLHSELNLSSLELGDSALYFCASSQGQAYNEKLFFGSGTQLSVL.

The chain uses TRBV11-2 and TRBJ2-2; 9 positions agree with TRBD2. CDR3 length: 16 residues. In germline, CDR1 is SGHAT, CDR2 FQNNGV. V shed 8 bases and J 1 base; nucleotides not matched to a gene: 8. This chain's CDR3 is CASRGGAGGNTGELFF. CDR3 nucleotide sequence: TGTGCCAGCCGGGGAGGAGCGGGAGGGAACACCGGGGAGCTGTTTTTT.

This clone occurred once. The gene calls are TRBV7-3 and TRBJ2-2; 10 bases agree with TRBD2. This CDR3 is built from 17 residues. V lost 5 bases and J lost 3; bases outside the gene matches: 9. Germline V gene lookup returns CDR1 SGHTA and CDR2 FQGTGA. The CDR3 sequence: CASSPSILAGDTGELFF. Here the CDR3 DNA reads TGTGCCAGCAGCCCATCGATCCTAGCGGGGGACACCGGGGAGCTGTTTTTT.

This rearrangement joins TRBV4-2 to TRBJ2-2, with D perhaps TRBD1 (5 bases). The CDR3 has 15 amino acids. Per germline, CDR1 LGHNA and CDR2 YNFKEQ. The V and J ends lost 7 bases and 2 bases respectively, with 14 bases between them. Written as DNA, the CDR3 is TGTGCCAGCACCCTTGGTGGGGCTAACACCGGGGAGCTGTTTTTT. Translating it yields CASTLGGANTGELFF.

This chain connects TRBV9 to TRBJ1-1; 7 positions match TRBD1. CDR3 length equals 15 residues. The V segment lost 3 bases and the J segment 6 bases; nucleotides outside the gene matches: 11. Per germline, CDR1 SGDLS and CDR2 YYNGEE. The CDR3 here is CASSAGRGRIAEAFF. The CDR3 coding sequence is TGTGCCAGCAGCGCCGGGAGGGGGCGCATAGCTGAAGCTTTCTTT. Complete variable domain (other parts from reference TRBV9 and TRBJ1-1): DSGVTQTPKHLITATGQRVTLRCSPRSGDLSVYWYQQSLDQGLQFLIQYYNGEERAKGNILERFSAQQFPDLHSELNLSSLELGDSALYFCASSAGRGRIAEAFFGQGTRLTVV.

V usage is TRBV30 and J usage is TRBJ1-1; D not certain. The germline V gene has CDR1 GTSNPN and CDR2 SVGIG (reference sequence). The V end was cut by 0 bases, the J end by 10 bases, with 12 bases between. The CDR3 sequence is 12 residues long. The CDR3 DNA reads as TGTGCCTGGAGTGTACTCGGGGATGGAGCTTTCTTT. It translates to CAWSVLGDGAFF.

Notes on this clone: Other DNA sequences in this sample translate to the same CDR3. The CDR3 here is CASSPTGGNYGYTF. The CDR3 DNA sequence: TGTGCCAGCAGCCCAACCGGGGGTAACTATGGCTACACCTTC. The genes are TRBV5-6 and TRBJ1-2, with D perhaps TRBD1 (5 bases). Germline-derived CDR1 and CDR2 are SGHDT and YYEEEE. The CDR3 is made up of 14 amino acids. V gave up 4 bases and J gave up 1 base, with 11 bases separating them.

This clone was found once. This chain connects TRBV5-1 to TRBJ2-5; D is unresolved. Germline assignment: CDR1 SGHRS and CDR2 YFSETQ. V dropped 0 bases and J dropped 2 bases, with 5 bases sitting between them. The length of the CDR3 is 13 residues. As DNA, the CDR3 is TGCGCCAGCAGCTTGGGTCAGCAAGAGACCCAGTACTTC. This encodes CASSLGQQETQYF.

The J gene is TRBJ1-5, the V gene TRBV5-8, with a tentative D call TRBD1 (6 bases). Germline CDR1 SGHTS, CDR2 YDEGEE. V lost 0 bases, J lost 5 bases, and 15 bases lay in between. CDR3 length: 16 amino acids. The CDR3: CASSLGWGQTHQPQHF. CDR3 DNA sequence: TGTGCCAGCAGCTTGGGTTGGGGACAAACCCATCAGCCCCAGCATTTT.

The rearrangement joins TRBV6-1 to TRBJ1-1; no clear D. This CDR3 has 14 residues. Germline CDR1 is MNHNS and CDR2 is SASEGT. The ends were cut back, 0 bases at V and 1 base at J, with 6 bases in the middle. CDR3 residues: CASSEASSNTEAFF. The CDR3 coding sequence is TGTGCCAGCAGTGAAGCTTCCTCGAACACTGAAGCTTTCTTT.

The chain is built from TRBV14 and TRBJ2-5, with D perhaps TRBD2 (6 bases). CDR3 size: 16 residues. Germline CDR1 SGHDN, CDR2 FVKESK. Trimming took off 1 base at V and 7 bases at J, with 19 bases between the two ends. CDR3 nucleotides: TGTGCCAGCAGCCAAGGAGGAGGGAGTATCCCGGGGACCCAGTACTTC. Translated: CASSQGGGSIPGTQYF.

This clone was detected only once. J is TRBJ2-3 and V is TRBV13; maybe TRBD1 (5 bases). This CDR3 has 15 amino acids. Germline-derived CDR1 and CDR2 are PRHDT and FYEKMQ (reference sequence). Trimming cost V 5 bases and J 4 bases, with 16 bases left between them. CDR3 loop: CASSTGTGRADTQYF. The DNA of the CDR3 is TGTGCCAGCAGCACAGGTACAGGTCGAGCAGATACGCAGTATTTT.

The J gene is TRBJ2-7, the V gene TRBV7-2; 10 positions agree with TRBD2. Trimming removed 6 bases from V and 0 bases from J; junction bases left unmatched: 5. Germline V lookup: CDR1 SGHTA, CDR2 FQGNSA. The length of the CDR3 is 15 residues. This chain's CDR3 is CASRSRLAGSYEQYF. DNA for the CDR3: TGTGCCAGCAGGTCCAGACTAGCGGGCTCCTACGAGCAGTACTTC.

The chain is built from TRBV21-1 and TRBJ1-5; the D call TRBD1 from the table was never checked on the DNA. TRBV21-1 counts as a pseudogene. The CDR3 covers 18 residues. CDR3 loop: CASSKVLLGQNLNQPQHF. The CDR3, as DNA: TGTGCCAGCAGCAAAGTACTTTTGGGGCAAAACCTCAATCAGCCCCAGCATTTT.

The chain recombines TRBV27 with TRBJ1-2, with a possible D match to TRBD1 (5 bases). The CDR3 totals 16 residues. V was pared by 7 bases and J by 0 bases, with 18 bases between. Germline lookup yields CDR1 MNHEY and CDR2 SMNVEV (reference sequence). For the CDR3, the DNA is TGTGCCAGCACCCCGTTAGGGGCAGATACTAACTATGGCTACACCTTC. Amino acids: CASTPLGADTNYGYTF.

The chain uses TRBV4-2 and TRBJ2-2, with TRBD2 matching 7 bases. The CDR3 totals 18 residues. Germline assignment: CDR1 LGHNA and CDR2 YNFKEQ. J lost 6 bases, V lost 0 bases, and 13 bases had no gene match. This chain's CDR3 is CASSQELTRRLASGELFF. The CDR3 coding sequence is TGTGCCAGCAGCCAAGAATTGACCAGGAGACTAGCTTCCGGGGAGCTGTTTTTT.

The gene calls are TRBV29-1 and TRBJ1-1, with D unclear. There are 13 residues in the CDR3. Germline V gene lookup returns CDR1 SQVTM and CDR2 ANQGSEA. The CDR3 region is CSVDAGLNTEAFF. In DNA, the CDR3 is TGCTCCGTTGATGCAGGTTTGAACACTGAAGCTTTCTTT.

Here the CDR3 reads CASSLGAGPTSGEQFF. CDR3 DNA sequence: TGTGCCAGCAGCTTAGGGGCAGGCCCGACTAGCGGTGAGCAGTTCTTC. This chain connects TRBV7-3 to TRBJ2-1; TRBD2 matches 9 bases. The CDR3 is made up of 16 amino acids. From germline, CDR1 is SGHTA and CDR2 FQGTGA. The V segment lost 2 bases and the J segment 9 bases; nucleotides outside the gene matches: 11. The complete variable domain, with remaining parts taken from reference TRBV7-3 and TRBJ2-1, reads GAGVSQTPSNKVTEKGKYVELRCDPISGHTALYWYRQSLGQGPEFLIYFQGTGAADDSGLPNDRFFAVRPEGSVSTLKIQRTERGDSAVYLCASSLGAGPTSGEQFFGPGTRLTVL.

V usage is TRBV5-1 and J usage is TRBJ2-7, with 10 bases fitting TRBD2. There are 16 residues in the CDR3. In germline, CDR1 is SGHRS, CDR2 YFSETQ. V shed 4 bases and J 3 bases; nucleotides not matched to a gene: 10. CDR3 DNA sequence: TGCGCCAGCAGCATACTAGGGACTAGCGCCCGCTACGAGCAGTACTTC. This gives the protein CASSILGTSARYEQYF.

The CDR3 loop is CASSQDWVQGDPDQPQHF. CDR3 DNA sequence: TGCGCCAGCAGCCAAGATTGGGTGCAGGGGGACCCCGATCAGCCCCAGCATTTT. The chain is built from TRBV4-3 and TRBJ1-5; 7 positions match TRBD1. The germline CDR1 and CDR2 sequences are LGHNA and YSLEER. This CDR3 is built from 18 residues. V shed 0 bases, J shed 5 bases, and the junction held 13 bases outside the gene matches.

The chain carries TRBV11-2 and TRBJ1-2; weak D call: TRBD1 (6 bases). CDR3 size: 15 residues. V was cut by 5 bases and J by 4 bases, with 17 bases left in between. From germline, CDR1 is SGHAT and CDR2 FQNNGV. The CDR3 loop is CASSPRQGTFYGYTF. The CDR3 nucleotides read TGTGCCAGCAGCCCCCGGCAGGGGACATTCTATGGCTACACCTTC.

In DNA form, the CDR3 reads TGCAGCGCCGATCGACAGGGGGCAACGGGCTACACCTTC. It encodes CSADRQGATGYTF. The chain is built from TRBV29-1 and TRBJ1-2; 10 bases line up with TRBD1. Trimming removed 7 bases from V and 8 bases from J; junction bases left unmatched: 10. The germline gives CDR1 SQVTM, CDR2 ANQGSEA. The length of the CDR3 is 13 residues.

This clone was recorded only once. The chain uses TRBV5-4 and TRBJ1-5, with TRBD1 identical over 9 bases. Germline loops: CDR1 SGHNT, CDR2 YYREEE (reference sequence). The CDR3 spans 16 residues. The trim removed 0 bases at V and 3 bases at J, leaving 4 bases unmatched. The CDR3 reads CASSLDRGLINQPQHF. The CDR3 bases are TGTGCCAGCAGCTTGGACAGGGGGCTTATCAATCAGCCCCAGCATTTT.